This entry lists 9 T cell receptor beta chains sequenced from one sample in a study of blood T cell repertoires in COVID-19. Sequencing used immunoSEQ multiplex PCR; TCRdb keeps in-frame clones, though not all of them. The sample has approximately 230,000 clones; about nine tenths are singletons. Sequencing was performed on PBMCs or T cells enriched from blood (not recorded which). The receptors here all came from a woman aged 30 to 39 with acute COVID-19.

This clone has just one count. The CDR3 here is CASSYGAGNYEQYF. The CDR3 DNA is TGTGCCAGCAGTTACGGGGCGGGAAACTACGAGCAGTACTTC. V and J are TRBV6-2 or TRBV6-3 and TRBJ2-7; TRBD2 might be the D (6 bases). Trimming took 2 bases from V and 3 from J, leaving 11 bases between them. Germline-derived CDR1 and CDR2 are MNHEY and SVGEGT. The CDR3 covers 14 residues.

The J gene is TRBJ2-3, the V gene TRBV9; 9 bases line up with TRBD2. This CDR3 comprises 15 residues. After removal of 0 bases from V and 8 bases from J, the junction contained 7 bases not matched to a gene. Germline-derived CDR1 and CDR2 are SGDLS and YYNGEE. Here the CDR3 reads CASSVGVAGDGTQYF. The DNA for the CDR3 is TGTGCCAGCAGCGTAGGTGTAGCGGGAGATGGTACGCAGTATTTT.

The chain combines TRBV28 with TRBJ1-2; maybe TRBD1 (5 bases). The germline V and J ends were trimmed by 8 bases and 6 bases, with 16 bases remaining between them. Germline CDR1 and CDR2: MDHEN and SYDVKM. This CDR3 has 13 residues. In DNA form, the CDR3 reads TGTGCCAGCCTCGACAGCAGTCTCAATGGCTACACCTTC. Translated, it gives CASLDSSLNGYTF.

This chain connects TRBV5-6 to TRBJ1-2; 8 nucleotides agree with TRBD1. Germline values: CDR1 SGHDT, CDR2 YYEEEE. CDR3 length: 14 amino acids. The V and J ends lost 4 bases and 7 bases, in that order; junction bases with no gene match: 9. The CDR3 nucleotides read TGTGCCAGCAGCCAACGACAGGGGAGGGGTGGCTACACCTTC. The encoded protein is CASSQRQGRGGYTF.

The chain employs TRBV3-1 (or the pseudogene TRBV3-2) and TRBJ1-1; 8 nucleotides match TRBD1. The CDR3 covers 15 residues. V dropped 4 bases and J dropped 1; count of bases not matched to a gene: 5. The germline gives CDR1 LGHDT, CDR2 YNNKEL (reference sequence). CDR3 region: CASSPGDRQNTEAFF. The CDR3 region has the DNA TGTGCCAGCAGCCCAGGGGACAGGCAGAACACTGAAGCTTTCTTT.

CDR3 amino acids: CASSLATGDTEAFF. CDR3 sequence (DNA): TGTGCCAGCAGCTTAGCAACAGGGGACACTGAAGCTTTCTTT. The gene calls are TRBV7-6 and TRBJ1-1, with TRBD1 matching 7 bases. CDR3 size: 14 residues. Trimming removed 0 bases from V and 3 bases from J; junction bases left unmatched: 1. The germline gives CDR1 SGHVS, CDR2 FNYEAQ.

CDR3 nucleotides: TGTGCCAGCAGCCCAGCCTGGGGGACAGGGAGCGATACGCAGTATTTT. The encoded protein is CASSPAWGTGSDTQYF. V is TRBV5-4 and J is TRBJ2-3, with TRBD1 matching over 9 bases. CDR3 length equals 16 residues. The V and J ends lost 4 bases and 6 bases, in that order; junction bases with no gene match: 12. Germline assignment: CDR1 SGHNT and CDR2 YYREEE (reference sequence).

The chain uses TRBV14 and TRBJ1-4; D is undetermined. V was cut by 1 base and J by 4 bases, with 7 bases left in between. The CDR3 has 14 amino acids. In germline, CDR1 is SGHDN, CDR2 FVKESK. DNA of the CDR3: TGTGCCAGCAGCCAAGCCAGGCTTAATGAAAAACTGTTTTTT. Translated: CASSQARLNEKLFF.

The genes are TRBV5-1 and TRBJ1-5; the D gene is possibly TRBD1 (5 bases). The CDR3 is made up of 13 amino acids. Germline CDR1 and CDR2: SGHRS and YFSETQ. The V gene lost 4 bases and the J gene lost 7 bases, with 12 bases spanning the gap. The CDR3 sequence: CASSPGDSQPQHF. The CDR3 nucleotides read TGCGCCAGCAGCCCGGGTGACAGCCAGCCCCAGCATTTT.